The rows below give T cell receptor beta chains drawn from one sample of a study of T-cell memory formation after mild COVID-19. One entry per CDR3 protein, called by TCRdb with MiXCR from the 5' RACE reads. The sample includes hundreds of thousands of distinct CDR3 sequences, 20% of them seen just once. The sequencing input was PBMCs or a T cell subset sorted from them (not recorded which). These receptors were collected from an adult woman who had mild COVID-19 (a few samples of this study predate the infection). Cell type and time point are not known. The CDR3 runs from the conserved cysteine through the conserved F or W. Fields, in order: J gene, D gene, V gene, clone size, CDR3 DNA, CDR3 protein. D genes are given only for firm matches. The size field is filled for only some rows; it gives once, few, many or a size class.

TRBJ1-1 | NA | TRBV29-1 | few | TGCAGCGTTGTGCCAGGGCTTAGGGGGAACACTGAAGCTTTCTTT | CSVVPGLRGNTEAFF
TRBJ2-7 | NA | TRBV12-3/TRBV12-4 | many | TGTGCCAGCAGCCGGACAGACTACGAGCAGTACTTC | CASSRTDYEQYF
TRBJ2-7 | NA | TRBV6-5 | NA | TGTGCCGGCATCGCGGCAGGGAAAGCCTACGAGCAGTACTTC | CAGIAAGKAYEQYF
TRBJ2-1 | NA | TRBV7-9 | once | TGTGCCAGCAGCTTAGCAGAACAGATACAGTTCTTC | CASSLAEQIQFF
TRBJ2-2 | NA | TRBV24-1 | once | TGTGCCACCAGTACCCCAACCGGTATAACCGGGGAGCTGTTTTTT | CATSTPTGITGELFF
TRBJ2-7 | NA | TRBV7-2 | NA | TGTGCCAGCAGCCAGCACGGGGTGACCTACGAGCAGTACTTC | CASSQHGVTYEQYF
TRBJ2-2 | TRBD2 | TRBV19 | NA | TGTGCCAGTAGCTCAAGCGGGACCCTCGCCGGGGAGCTGTTTTTT | CASSSSGTLAGELFF
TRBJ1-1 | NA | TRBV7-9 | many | TGTGCCAGCAGCTTAGGTACCAGACGGGCTTTCTTT | CASSLGTRRAFF
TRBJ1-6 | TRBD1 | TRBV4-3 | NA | TGCGCCAGCAGCCAAGATCAGGGGGGAATATCACCCCTCCACTTT | CASSQDQGGISPLHF
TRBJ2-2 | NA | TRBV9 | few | TGTGCCAGCAGCGTAGGGTATCGGGCGGCGAACACCGGGGAGCTGTTTTTT | CASSVGYRAANTGELFF
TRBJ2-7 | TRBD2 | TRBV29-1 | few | TGCAGCGTTGAAGGGACTAGGACCTACGAGCAGTACTTC | CSVEGTRTYEQYF
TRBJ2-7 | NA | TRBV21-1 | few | TGTGCCAGCAACAGCGAGCGGGATCAAGTATCCTACGAGCAGTACTTC | CASNSERDQVSYEQYF
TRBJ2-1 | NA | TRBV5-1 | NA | TGCGCCAGCAGCTTGGGGGGGGCTGGAATCAGTGAGCAGTTCTTC | CASSLGGAGISEQFF
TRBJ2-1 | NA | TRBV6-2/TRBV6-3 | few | TGTGCCAGCAGTTACTTAGATGCCGCTTACAATGAGCAGTTCTTC | CASSYLDAAYNEQFF
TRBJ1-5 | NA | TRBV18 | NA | TGTGCCAGCTCACTGGTGGAATATCAGCCCCAGCATTTT | CASSLVEYQPQHF
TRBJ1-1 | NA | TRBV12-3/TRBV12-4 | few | TGTGCCAGCAGTTTAGGGATAATGACGACTGAAGCTTTCTTT | CASSLGIMTTEAFF
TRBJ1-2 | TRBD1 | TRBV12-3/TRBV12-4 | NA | TGTGCCAGCAGCACGGGACAGGCTCTTTATGGCTACACCTTC | CASSTGQALYGYTF
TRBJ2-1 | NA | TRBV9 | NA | TGTGCCAGCAGCCCCCAGCCTGAACCCTCCTACAATGAGCAGTTCTTC | CASSPQPEPSYNEQFF
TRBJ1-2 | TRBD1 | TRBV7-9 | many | TGTGCCAGCAGCGTCGGGACAGCTAACTATGGCTACACCTTC | CASSVGTANYGYTF
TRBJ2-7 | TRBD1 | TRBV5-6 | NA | TGTGCCAGCAGCTTGGCCGCCGGGACAGTCTCCGAGCAGTACTTC | CASSLAAGTVSEQYF
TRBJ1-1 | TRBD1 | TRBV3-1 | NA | TGTGCCAGCAGCCAAACCGGGACAGGGGGATCTGAAGCTTTCTTT | CASSQTGTGGSEAFF
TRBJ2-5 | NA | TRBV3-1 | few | TGTGCCAGCACCGGGGCCGGCCAAGAGACCCAGTACTTC | CASTGAGQETQYF
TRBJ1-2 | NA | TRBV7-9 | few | TGTGCCAGCAGCTTAGGCAGGGAAGGCTACACCTTC | CASSLGREGYTF
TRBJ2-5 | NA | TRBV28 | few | TGTGCCAGCACCGCGAGTCATAGGGAGACCCAGTACTTC | CASTASHRETQYF
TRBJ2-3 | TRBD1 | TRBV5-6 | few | TGTGCCAGCAGCATAGCCGGGACAGGGGGAACAGATACGCAGTATTTT | CASSIAGTGGTDTQYF
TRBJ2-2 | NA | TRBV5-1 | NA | TGCGCCAGCAAGGGATTCACCGGGGAGCTGTTTTTT | CASKGFTGELFF
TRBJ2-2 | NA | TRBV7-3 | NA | TGTGCCAGCAGCTTAAGCCGAGCCGGAGGGCTTCGTTCGAACACCGGGGAGCTGTTTTTT | CASSLSRAGGLRSNTGELFF
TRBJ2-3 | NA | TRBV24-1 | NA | TGTGCCACCAGTGATTTAGGTCTCAGGGATTCTAGCACAGATACGCAGTATTTT | CATSDLGLRDSSTDTQYF
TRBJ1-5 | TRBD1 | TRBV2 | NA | TGTGCCAGCAGACGGGGACAGAATCAGCCCCAGCATTTT | CASRRGQNQPQHF
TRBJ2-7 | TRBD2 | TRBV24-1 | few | TGTGCCACCAGTGATACCAGCGGGAACTACGAGCAGTACTTC | CATSDTSGNYEQYF
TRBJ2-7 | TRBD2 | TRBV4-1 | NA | TGCGCCAGCAGCCAAGGCGGGGGGCTCTCCTACGAGCAGTACTTC | CASSQGGGLSYEQYF
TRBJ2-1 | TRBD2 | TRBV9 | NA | TGTGCCAGCAGCGTAGTTGGGAGCGGGAGAGACGATGAGCAGTTCTTC | CASSVVGSGRDDEQFF
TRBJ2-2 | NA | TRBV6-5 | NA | TGTGCCAGCAGTTCGTTTCAGGCGGTTAACACCGGGGAGCTGTTTTTT | CASSSFQAVNTGELFF
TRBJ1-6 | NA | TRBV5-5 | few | TGTGCCAGCAGCTTAACCAGACAGTATTCACCCCTCCACTTT | CASSLTRQYSPLHF
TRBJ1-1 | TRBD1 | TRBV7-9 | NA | TGTGCCAGCAGCTCCGGACAGGGAGATTTCTTT | CASSSGQGDFF
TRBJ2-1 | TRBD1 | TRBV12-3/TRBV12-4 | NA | TGTGCCAGCAGAAAACCAGGGGGCGCGTATGAGCAGTTCTTC | CASRKPGGAYEQFF
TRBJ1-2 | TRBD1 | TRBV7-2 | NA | TGTGCCAGCAGCGCCCGACAGGGTGGCTATGGCTACACCTTC | CASSARQGGYGYTF
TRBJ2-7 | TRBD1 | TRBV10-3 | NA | TGTGCCATCAGACTGACAGGGGCTGGGGAGCAGTACTTC | CAIRLTGAGEQYF
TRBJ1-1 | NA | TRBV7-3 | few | TGTGCCAGCAGCCCGATGGGAGTGACTGAAGCTTTCTTT | CASSPMGVTEAFF
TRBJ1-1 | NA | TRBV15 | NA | TGTGCCACCAGCAGAGTGGAAGTGGGGGTGCCTGAAGCTTTCTTT | CATSRVEVGVPEAFF
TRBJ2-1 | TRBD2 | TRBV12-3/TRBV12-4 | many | TGTGCCAGCAGAACAACTAGCGGGAGCTCCTACAATGAGCAGTTCTTC | CASRTTSGSSYNEQFF
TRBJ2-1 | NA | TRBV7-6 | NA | TGTGCCAGCAGCTTAGGGTCTGGGGCGGGGCCGTCCTACAATGAGCAGTTCTTC | CASSLGSGAGPSYNEQFF
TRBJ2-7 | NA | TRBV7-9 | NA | TGTGCCAGCAGCTTTGATTCAGAGGGTGTCTACGAGCAGTACTTC | CASSFDSEGVYEQYF
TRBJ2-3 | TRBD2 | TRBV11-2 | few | TGTGCCAGCAGCGCGGGACTAGCGGGGGGGGATACGCAGTATTTT | CASSAGLAGGDTQYF
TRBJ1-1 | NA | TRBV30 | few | TGTGCCTGGAGTTGGGGGAGCACTGAAGCTTTCTTT | CAWSWGSTEAFF
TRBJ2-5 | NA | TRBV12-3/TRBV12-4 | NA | TGTGCCAGCAGTTTAGGAGTTGTCGGTAGAGAGACCCAGTACTTC | CASSLGVVGRETQYF
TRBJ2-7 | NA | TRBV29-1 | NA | TGCAGCGCCCTCGGGTGGGGAATCTACGAGCAGTACTTC | CSALGWGIYEQYF
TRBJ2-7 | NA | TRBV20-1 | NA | TGCAGTGCTAGAGCCCGATCCTCTGGTGAGCAGTACTTC | CSARARSSGEQYF
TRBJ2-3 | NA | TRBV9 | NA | TGTGCCAGCAGCGTAGACAACACAGATACGCAGTATTTT | CASSVDNTDTQYF
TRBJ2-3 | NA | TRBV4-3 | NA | TGCGCCAGCAGCCAAGACCCGACTGGAACAGATACGCAGTATTTT | CASSQDPTGTDTQYF
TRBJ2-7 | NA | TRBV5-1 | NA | TGCGCCAGCAGCTTTTTGGGGGCAATCGAGACCTACGAGCAGTACTTC | CASSFLGAIETYEQYF
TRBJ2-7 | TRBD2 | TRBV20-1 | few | TGCAGTGCTAGAGATTCAAGCGGGAGGGTCCCCTACGAGCAGTACTTC | CSARDSSGRVPYEQYF
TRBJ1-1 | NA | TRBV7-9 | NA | TGTGCCAGCAGCTTTAGTACGAACACTGAAGCTTTCTTT | CASSFSTNTEAFF
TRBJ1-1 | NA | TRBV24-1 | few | TGTGCCACCAGAGGTGGGACGGGGAACACTGAAGCTTTCTTT | CATRGGTGNTEAFF
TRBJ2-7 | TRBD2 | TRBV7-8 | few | TGTGCCAGCAGCTTAGCGCTTAGTTGGACTAGCGGCTACGAGCAGTACTTC | CASSLALSWTSGYEQYF